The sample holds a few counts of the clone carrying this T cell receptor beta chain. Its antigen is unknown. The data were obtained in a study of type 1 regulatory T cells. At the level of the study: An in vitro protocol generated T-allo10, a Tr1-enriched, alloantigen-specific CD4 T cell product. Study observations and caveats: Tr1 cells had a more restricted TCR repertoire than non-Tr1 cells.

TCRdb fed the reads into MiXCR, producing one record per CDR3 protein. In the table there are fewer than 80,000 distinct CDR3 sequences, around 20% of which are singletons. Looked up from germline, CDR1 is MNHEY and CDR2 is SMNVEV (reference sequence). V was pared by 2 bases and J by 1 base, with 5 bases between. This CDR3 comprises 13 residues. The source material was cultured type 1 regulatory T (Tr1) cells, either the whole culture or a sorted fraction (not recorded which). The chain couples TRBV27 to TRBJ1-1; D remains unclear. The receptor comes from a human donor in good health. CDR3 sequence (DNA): TGTGCCAGCAGTTTAGAAAGGAACACTGAAGCTTTCTTT. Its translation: CASSLERNTEAFF.